Below are 28 T cell receptor beta chains sequenced from a single sample in a study of beta chain features in type 1 diabetes. As every portion of the isolated RNA was reverse transcribed, the sequencing read expressed TCRB transcripts. Clones were read by immunoSEQ multiplex PCR, and TCRdb kept only the in-frame ones, dropping some. This table has hundreds of thousands of clones, 11% to 15% appearing once. General study points: Shortening that was moderate but significant affected the TCRB CDR3s of Type 1 diabetes patients in all four CD4+ subsets.

Their specific antigens are unknown. The sequencing sample was made of naive CD4+ T cells from blood. The origin of the receptors is a man aged 18 to 29 with type 1 diabetes.

CDR3 sequence (DNA): TGTGCCAGCAGCTTAGCCGGCGTAGTAGGCTACGAGCAGTACTTC. Translation gives CASSLAGVVGYEQYF. This sequence joins TRBV7-2 and TRBJ2-7; no firm D call. The CDR3 loop spans 15 amino acids. V gave up 0 bases and J gave up 3 bases, with 12 bases separating them. Germline V lookup: CDR1 SGHTA, CDR2 FQGNSA.

This clone was counted once. J is TRBJ2-5 and V is TRBV5-1; the D gene is possibly TRBD1 (6 bases). CDR1 and CDR2 from the germline V gene are SGHRS and YFSETQ. This CDR3 contains 14 residues. The germline V and J ends were trimmed by 2 bases and 5 bases, with 13 bases remaining between them. Here the CDR3 DNA reads TGCGCCAGCAGCTTCCTGACAGGTGGCGAGACCCAGTACTTC. Its protein product is CASSFLTGGETQYF.

Regarding this clone: The sample holds other DNA sequences that translate to the same CDR3. The V gene is TRBV15, the J gene TRBJ2-7; possible D gene TRBD1, 6 bases. CDR1 and CDR2 from the germline V gene are LNHNV and YYDKDF (reference sequence). V dropped 0 bases and J dropped 2 bases, with 8 bases sitting between them. The CDR3 runs 14 residues. The CDR3 coding sequence is TGTGCCACCAGCAGAGACAGGGGCCCCTACGAGCAGTACTTC. It yields the protein CATSRDRGPYEQYF.

The chain joins TRBV7-3 to TRBJ1-1, with TRBD1 identical over 9 bases. Germline CDR1 and CDR2: SGHTA and FQGTGA. The CDR3 consists of 13 residues. J gave up 11 bases and V 3 bases, and 7 bases lay outside the gene matches. This CDR3 reads CASSLRQGDFAFF. CDR3 DNA: TGTGCCAGCAGCTTGCGACAGGGGGATTTTGCTTTCTTT.

This clone was seen a few times. The chain joins TRBV4-1 to TRBJ2-1; 7 nucleotides agree with TRBD2. Germline V gene sequence: CDR1 MGHRA, CDR2 YSYEKL. Germline trimming cut 4 bases from V and 5 bases from J; bases unmatched to any gene: 17. This CDR3 has 18 residues. The DNA of the CDR3 is TGCGCCAGCAGCCCGCGGGGCCAAGGACTAGTGAGACACAATGAGCAGTTCTTC. Translating it yields CASSPRGQGLVRHNEQFF.

The chain uses TRBV28 and TRBJ1-5; D remains ambiguous. CDR1 and CDR2 (germline): MDHEN, SYDVKM. The CDR3 runs 13 residues. V shed 7 bases and J shed 4 bases, with 11 bases lying between them. This CDR3 reads CASITHGNQPQHF. CDR3 in DNA: TGTGCCAGCATCACCCATGGGAATCAGCCCCAGCATTTT.

V usage is TRBV7-2 and J usage is TRBJ2-1; TRBD2 aligns across 9 bases. CDR3 length: 16 amino acids. J was trimmed by 4 bases and V by 5 bases; bases with no gene match: 9. CDR1 and CDR2 (germline): SGHTA, FQGNSA. Written as DNA, the CDR3 is TGTGCCAGCAGCCTAGGGACTAGCCGACCATACAATGAGCAGTTCTTC. It codes for CASSLGTSRPYNEQFF.

This sequence joins TRBV6-1 and TRBJ2-1, with 8 bases lining up with TRBD2. In germline, CDR1 is MNHNS, CDR2 SASEGT. The CDR3 loop spans 14 amino acids. Trimming took 7 bases from V and 16 from J; bases not matched to a gene: 18. Here the CDR3 reads CASTKETWRGAPFF. The CDR3, as DNA: TGTGCCAGCACTAAAGAGACTTGGCGGGGGGCCCCCTTCTTC.

V is TRBV6-1 and J is TRBJ1-2; 8 bases agree with TRBD1. This CDR3 contains 13 residues. CDR1 and CDR2 (germline): MNHNS, SASEGT. V trimming: 4 bases; J trimming: 8 bases; junction bases outside the gene matches: 6. The CDR3 spells CASSVGTGGGYTF. Here the CDR3 DNA reads TGTGCCAGCAGTGTTGGGACAGGAGGAGGCTACACCTTC.

The chain carries TRBV29-1 and TRBJ2-5; D is uncertain. Germline CDR1 is SQVTM and CDR2 is ANQGSEA. The CDR3 contains 14 residues. Trimming shortened V by 0 bases and J by 5 bases, and 13 bases separated the two germline ends. CDR3 DNA sequence: TGCAGCGTTGAAGATCTCGTGGCCAAGGAGACCCAGTACTTC. Translation: CSVEDLVAKETQYF.

The chain links TRBV30 to TRBJ2-3; TRBD1 matches 8 bases. This CDR3 contains 16 residues. Germline V CDR1 and CDR2: GTSNPN, SVGIG (reference sequence). The junction had 10 bases not matched to a gene; V was cut back by 3 bases and J by 2 bases. Written as DNA, the CDR3 is TGTGCCTGGAGCCTTCCCCAGGGGGCGTTCACAGATACGCAGTATTTT. Encoded protein: CAWSLPQGAFTDTQYF.

This clone showed up just a few times. The same CDR3 arises from other DNA sequences in this sample as well. J is TRBJ2-2 and V is TRBV9; 10 bases agree with TRBD2. This CDR3 is 18 amino acids long. CDR1 is SGDLS, CDR2 YYNGEE, per germline. The V segment lost 0 bases and the J segment 6 bases; nucleotides outside the gene matches: 11. CDR3 coding DNA: TGTGCCAGCAGCGTAGCAAAGCGGGAGGGAGAATCGTCCGGGGAGCTGTTTTTT. This translates into CASSVAKREGESSGELFF.

The chain recombines TRBV27 with TRBJ2-7, with 8 bases fitting TRBD1. Germline V gene data show CDR1 as MNHEY and CDR2 as SMNVEV (reference sequence). Trimming cost V 5 bases and J 2 bases; bases outside gene matches: 8. There are 15 residues in the CDR3. CDR3: CASSIRQGTAYEQYF. The CDR3 DNA is TGTGCCAGCAGTATTCGACAGGGGACCGCCTACGAGCAGTACTTC.

CDR3 region: CAWTGDSVGEQFF. The CDR3 bases are TGTGCCTGGACTGGGGACTCCGTCGGGGAGCAGTTCTTC. This chain uses TRBV30 with TRBJ2-3; the D gene is possibly TRBD2 (6 bases). The J call may be incorrect, as the DNA end agrees better with TRBJ2-1. CDR1 and CDR2 (germline): GTSNPN, SVGIG (reference sequence). This CDR3 is 13 amino acids long.

J is TRBJ2-5 and V is TRBV6-5; no definite D call. The CDR3 extends over 11 amino acids. V was cut by 0 bases and J by 7 bases, with 3 bases left in between. Germline CDR1 and CDR2: MNHEY and SVGAGI. The CDR3 is CASSYSGTQYF. The CDR3, as DNA: TGTGCCAGCAGTTACTCAGGGACCCAGTACTTC.

This clone was recorded a few times. The chain uses TRBV9 and TRBJ1-5; D is unresolved. Trimming took off 0 bases at V and 4 bases at J, with 5 bases between the two ends. CDR1 is SGDLS, CDR2 YYNGEE, per germline. The CDR3 has 13 amino acids. The CDR3 protein is CASSVEFNQPQHF. CDR3 bases: TGTGCCAGCAGCGTAGAGTTTAATCAGCCCCAGCATTTT.

This clone was counted only a few times. The chain recombines TRBV13 with TRBJ2-5, with D maybe TRBD1 (5 bases). The germline CDR1 and CDR2 sequences are PRHDT and FYEKMQ (reference sequence). The CDR3 is made up of 14 amino acids. Trimming removed 2 bases at V and 3 bases at J, with 10 bases between. The CDR3 sequence: CASSLKRGEETQYF. CDR3 sequence (DNA): TGTGCCAGCAGCTTAAAAAGGGGTGAAGAGACCCAGTACTTC. Together with reference TRBV13 and TRBJ2-5, the CDR3 gives the full variable domain: AAGVIQSPRHLIKEKRETATLKCYPIPRHDTVYWYQQGPGQDPQFLISFYEKMQSDKGSIPDRFSAQQFSDYHSELNMSSLELGDSALYFCASSLKRGEETQYFGPGTRLLVL.

The chain carries TRBV20-1 and TRBJ1-5, with D possibly matching TRBD1 (6 bases). The CDR3 has 10 residues. V lost 5 bases and J 15 bases, leaving 14 bases between the germline ends. Germline-derived CDR1 and CDR2 are DFQATT and SNEGSKA (reference sequence). CDR3 residues: CSAGDTPPHF. The DNA for the CDR3 is TGCAGTGCTGGGGACACACCTCCGCATTTT.

V usage is TRBV18 and J usage is TRBJ1-1, with D possibly being TRBD1 (5 bases). Germline CDR1 KGHSH, CDR2 LQKENI. The CDR3 consists of 12 residues. The ends were cut back, 1 base at V and 8 bases at J, with 8 bases in the middle. The CDR3 sequence: CASSPQPGEAFF. CDR3 nucleotides: TGTGCCAGCTCACCACAGCCAGGGGAAGCTTTCTTT.

The J gene is TRBJ1-1, the V gene TRBV18; D possibly corresponds to TRBD1 (6 bases). The CDR3 has 15 amino acids. The V end was cut by 3 bases, the J end by 5 bases, with 16 bases between. Germline CDR1 reads KGHSH; CDR2 reads LQKENI. CDR3 loop: CASSPSTDSGTEAFF. Here the CDR3 DNA reads TGTGCCAGCTCACCTAGCACGGACAGTGGGACTGAAGCTTTCTTT.

The chain links TRBV30 to TRBJ2-1; TRBD1 is a possible D gene (5 bases). From germline, CDR1 is GTSNPN and CDR2 SVGIG (reference sequence). This CDR3 has 11 amino acids. Trimming took off 5 bases at V and 8 bases at J, with 10 bases between the two ends. The CDR3 bases are TGTGCCTGGGCCCAGGGTTATGAGCAGTTCTTC. Protein sequence: CAWAQGYEQFF.

This chain connects TRBV29-1 to TRBJ2-7; D perhaps matches TRBD2 (5 bases). The CDR3 extends over 14 amino acids. The germline V and J ends were trimmed by 4 bases and 1 base, with 14 bases remaining between them. Germline CDR1 and CDR2: SQVTM and ANQGSEA. CDR3 sequence reads: CSVGGRSGSYEQYF. DNA of the CDR3: TGCAGCGTTGGAGGCAGGTCGGGGTCCTACGAGCAGTACTTC.

The genes are TRBV7-9 and TRBJ2-1, with 8 positions matching TRBD2. Trimming removed 8 bases from V and 3 bases from J; junction bases left unmatched: 6. Per the germline V gene, CDR1 is SEHNR and CDR2 is FQNEAQ (reference sequence). The CDR3 loop spans 14 amino acids. The CDR3 sequence: CASPYREGYNEQFF. The CDR3 coding sequence is TGTGCCAGCCCCTATCGGGAGGGCTACAATGAGCAGTTCTTC.

The chain employs TRBV4-3 and TRBJ1-5; no clear D. The CDR3 runs to 15 residues. Between the trimmed V and J ends, which lost 0 bases and 0 bases, there was a span of 6 bases. Germline V lookup: CDR1 LGHNA, CDR2 YSLEER. The CDR3, as DNA: TGCGCCAGCAGCCAAGATAGTGCTAGCAATCAGCCCCAGCATTTT. Amino acid sequence: CASSQDSASNQPQHF.

The genes are TRBV4-1 and TRBJ2-5; 10 positions match TRBD1. Germline CDR1 reads MGHRA; CDR2 reads YSYEKL. The CDR3 spans 16 residues. J lost 5 bases, V lost 1 base, and 7 bases had no gene match. The CDR3 loop reads CASSQGDRGLWETQYF. CDR3 in DNA: TGCGCCAGCAGCCAAGGGGACAGGGGACTTTGGGAGACCCAGTACTTC.

This clone was counted between two and nine times. V usage is TRBV27 and J usage is TRBJ1-5; no firm D call. This CDR3 is built from 13 residues. Trimming stripped 0 bases from V and 6 bases from J, with 6 bases between. The germline V gene encodes CDR1 MNHEY and CDR2 SMNVEV (reference sequence). In nucleotides, the CDR3 is TGTGCCAGCAGTTTATCCGGGCTTCAGCCCCAGCATTTT. Its protein is CASSLSGLQPQHF.

The chain links TRBV23-1 to TRBJ2-7; D unresolved. TRBV23-1 is flagged as an ORF with uncertain function. V was clipped by 4 bases and J by 5 bases, with 6 bases between them. The CDR3 runs 11 residues. In nucleotides, the CDR3 is TGCGCCAGCAGTCCCAAGGACGAGCAGTACTTC. Translated: CASSPKDEQYF.

This clone appeared a single time. The rearrangement links TRBV15 to TRBJ2-3; 7 nucleotides agree with TRBD2. Germline V CDR1 and CDR2: LNHNV, YYDKDF (reference sequence). V was clipped by 0 bases and J by 3 bases; unmatched bases: 6. The CDR3 loop spans 16 amino acids. The CDR3 DNA follows: TGTGCCACCAGCAGAGATGGGCAGGGAGGGACAGATACGCAGTATTTT. This sequence encodes CATSRDGQGGTDTQYF.